The present T cell receptor (beta chain) was sequenced within a study of blood T cells in healthy people across ages. The germline gives CDR1 MNHNS, CDR2 SASEGT. There are 16 residues in the CDR3. Whole-study results and caveats: Age brought a roughly linear fall in TCR beta diversity measured per million T cells.

This clonotype has more than one count but fewer than ten. What it binds is not known. One base away lies a much larger clone, so this may be a sequencing read error. With a J-beta primer mix and a sample-barcoded 5' primer, a second PCR ran 7 to 11 cycles. TCRdb fed the 5' RACE reads into MiXCR, producing one record per CDR3 protein. Of hundreds of thousands of distinct CDR3 sequences detected, around 28% appear once; the ten largest clones hold roughly a sixth. This chain joins TRBV6-1 and TRBJ2-5; D might be TRBD1 (6 bases). The end of the DNA fits TRBJ2-7 better, so the J call may be wrong. This TCR came from a woman of 80 years or more in good health. Material for sequencing was blood. The CDR3 spells CASRAGARGTSYEQYF. As DNA, the CDR3 is TGTGCCAGCCGTGCGGGTGCGAGGGGGACCTCCTACGAGCAGTACTTC.